This T cell receptor (beta chain) stems from a study of beta chain features in type 1 diabetes. As for the study in general: Examination of sorted cells across all samples involved around 100,000,000 cells.

Sorting of CD4+ naive, central memory, regulatory and stem cell-like memory cells was performed via CD45RO/CCR7/CD25/CD127/CD95/CD27. What was sequenced were expressed TCRB transcripts, since all of the isolated RNA had been reverse transcribed. Here immunoSEQ multiplex PCR was the method, and the copy in TCRdb shows in-frame clones only, minus some. The sample holds about 40,000 clones, about 52% seen once. V shed 0 bases and J 0 bases; nucleotides not matched to a gene: 4. CDR1 is SGHRS and CDR2 is YFSETQ in the germline V gene. This CDR3 spans 16 amino acids. The clonotype originates from a young woman in good health. V is TRBV5-1 and J is TRBJ2-5; the match to TRBD2 covers 8 bases. The sequenced material came from central memory CD4+ T cells from blood. The CDR3 DNA follows: TGCGCCAGCAGCTTGGCTTCTAGCGGGTACCAAGAGACCCAGTACTTC. It specifies CASSLASSGYQETQYF.